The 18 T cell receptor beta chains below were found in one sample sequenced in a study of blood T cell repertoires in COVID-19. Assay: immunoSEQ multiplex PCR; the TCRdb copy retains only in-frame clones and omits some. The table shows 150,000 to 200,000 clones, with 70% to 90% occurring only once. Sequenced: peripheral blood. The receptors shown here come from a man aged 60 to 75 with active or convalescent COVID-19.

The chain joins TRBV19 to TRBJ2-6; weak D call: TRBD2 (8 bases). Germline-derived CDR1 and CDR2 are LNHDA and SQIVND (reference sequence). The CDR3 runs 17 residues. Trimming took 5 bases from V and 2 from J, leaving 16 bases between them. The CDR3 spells CASSLRQGLAGANVLTF. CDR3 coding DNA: TGTGCCAGTAGTCTTAGACAGGGACTAGCTGGGGCCAACGTCCTGACTTTC.

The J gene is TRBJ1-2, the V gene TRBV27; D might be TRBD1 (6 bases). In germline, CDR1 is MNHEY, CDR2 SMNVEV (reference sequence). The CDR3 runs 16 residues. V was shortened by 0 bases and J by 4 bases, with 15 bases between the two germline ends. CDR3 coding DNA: TGTGCCAGCAGTTTATCCCAAATTCAGGGGACCTATGGCTACACCTTC. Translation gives CASSLSQIQGTYGYTF.

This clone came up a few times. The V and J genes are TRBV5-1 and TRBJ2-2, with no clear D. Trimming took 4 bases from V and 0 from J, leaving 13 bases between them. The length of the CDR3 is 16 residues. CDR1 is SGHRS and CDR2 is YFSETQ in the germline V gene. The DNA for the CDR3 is TGCGCCAGCAGCCGTAACGGAGTCTCGAACACCGGGGAGCTGTTTTTT. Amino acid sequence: CASSRNGVSNTGELFF.

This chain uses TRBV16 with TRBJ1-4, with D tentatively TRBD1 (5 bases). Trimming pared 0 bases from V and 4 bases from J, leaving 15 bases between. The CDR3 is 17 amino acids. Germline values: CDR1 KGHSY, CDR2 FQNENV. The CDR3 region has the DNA TGTGCCAGCAGCCAATCGTCCTTCAGGGTGAATAATGAAAAACTGTTTTTT. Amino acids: CASSQSSFRVNNEKLFF. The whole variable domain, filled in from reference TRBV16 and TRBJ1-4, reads GEEVAQTPKHLVRGEGQKAKLYCAPIKGHSYVFWYQQVLKNEFKFLISFQNENVFDETGMPKERFSAKCLPNSPCSLEIQATKLEDSAVYFCASSQSSFRVNNEKLFFGSGTQLSVL.

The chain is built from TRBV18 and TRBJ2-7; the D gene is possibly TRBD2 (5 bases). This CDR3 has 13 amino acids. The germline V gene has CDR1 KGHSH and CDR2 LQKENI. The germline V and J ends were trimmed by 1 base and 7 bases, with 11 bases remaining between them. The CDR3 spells CASSPQDLGEQYF. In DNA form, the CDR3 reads TGTGCCAGCTCACCACAGGACTTGGGGGAGCAGTACTTC.

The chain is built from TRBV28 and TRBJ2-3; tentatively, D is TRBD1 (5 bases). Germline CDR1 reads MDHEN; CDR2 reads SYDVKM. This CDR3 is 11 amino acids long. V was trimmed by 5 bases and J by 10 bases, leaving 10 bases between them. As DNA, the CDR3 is TGTGCCAGCAGTGTGGGGCCTCCGCAGTATTTT. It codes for CASSVGPPQYF.

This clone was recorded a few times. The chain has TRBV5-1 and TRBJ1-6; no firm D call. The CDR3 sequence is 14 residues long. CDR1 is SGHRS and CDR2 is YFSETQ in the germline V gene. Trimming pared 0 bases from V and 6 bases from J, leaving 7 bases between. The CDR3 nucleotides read TGCGCCAGCAGCTTGGACAGCATTAATTCACCCCTCCACTTT. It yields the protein CASSLDSINSPLHF.

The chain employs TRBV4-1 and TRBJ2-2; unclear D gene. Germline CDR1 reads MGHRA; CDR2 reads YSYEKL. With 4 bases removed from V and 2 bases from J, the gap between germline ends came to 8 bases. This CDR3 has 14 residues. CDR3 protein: CASSRLTNTGELFF. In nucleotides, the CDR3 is TGCGCCAGCAGCCGGTTAACTAACACCGGGGAGCTGTTTTTT.

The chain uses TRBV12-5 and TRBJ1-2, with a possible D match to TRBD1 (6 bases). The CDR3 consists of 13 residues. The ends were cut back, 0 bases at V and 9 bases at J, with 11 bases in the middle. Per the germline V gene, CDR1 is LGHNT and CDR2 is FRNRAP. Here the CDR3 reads CASGLVTRGSYTF. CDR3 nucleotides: TGTGCTAGTGGTTTGGTAACCAGGGGTAGCTACACCTTC.

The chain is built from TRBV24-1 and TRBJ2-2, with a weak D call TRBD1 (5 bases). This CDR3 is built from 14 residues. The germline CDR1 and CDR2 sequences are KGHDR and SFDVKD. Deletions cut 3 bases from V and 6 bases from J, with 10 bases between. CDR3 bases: TGTGCCACCAGTGATCCCCAGGGATCCGGGGAGCTGTTTTTT. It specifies CATSDPQGSGELFF.

The CDR3 DNA reads as TGCAGCAGTGACGACTTTTTCTCCTCTGAAGCTTTCTTT. It is translated as CSSDDFFSSEAFF. The chain couples TRBV29-1 to TRBJ1-1, with D uncertain. The V end was cut by 8 bases, the J end by 6 bases, with 19 bases between. The CDR3 has 13 residues. Germline V CDR1 and CDR2: SQVTM, ANQGSEA.

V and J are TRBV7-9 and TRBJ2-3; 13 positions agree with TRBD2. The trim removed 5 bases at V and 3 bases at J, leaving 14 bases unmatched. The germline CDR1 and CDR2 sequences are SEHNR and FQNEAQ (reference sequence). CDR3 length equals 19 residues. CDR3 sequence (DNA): TGTGCCAGCAGCCCCGGACTAGCGGGGGACGATCCGTGGACAGATACGCAGTATTTT. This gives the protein CASSPGLAGDDPWTDTQYF.

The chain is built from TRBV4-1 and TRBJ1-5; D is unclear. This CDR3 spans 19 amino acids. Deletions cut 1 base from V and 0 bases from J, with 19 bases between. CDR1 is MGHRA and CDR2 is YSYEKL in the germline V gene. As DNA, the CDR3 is TGCGCCAGCAGCCAAGCCCCTTCCGGGTATACGTATAGCAATCAGCCCCAGCATTTT. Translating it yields CASSQAPSGYTYSNQPQHF.

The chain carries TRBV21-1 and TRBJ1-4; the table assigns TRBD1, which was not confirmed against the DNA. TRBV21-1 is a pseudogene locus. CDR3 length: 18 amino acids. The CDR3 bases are TGTGCCAGCAGCAAAGGGTCGCCGCAGGGGGGTGTTAATGAAAAACTGTTTTTT. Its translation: CASSKGSPQGGVNEKLFF.

The CDR3 protein is CASTSGSYGTQYF. CDR3 in DNA: TGTGCCAGCACCTCGGGTTCGTACGGGACCCAGTACTTC. This chain links TRBV6-5 with TRBJ2-5; D gene unclear. V lost 7 bases to trimming and J lost 7 bases, with 16 bases between them. The CDR3 covers 13 residues. Germline values: CDR1 MNHEY, CDR2 SVGAGI.

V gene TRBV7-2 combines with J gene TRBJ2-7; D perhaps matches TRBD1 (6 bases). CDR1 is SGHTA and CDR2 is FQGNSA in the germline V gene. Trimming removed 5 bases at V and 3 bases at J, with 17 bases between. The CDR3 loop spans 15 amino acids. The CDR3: CASSRLGQLHYEQYF. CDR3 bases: TGTGCCAGCAGCCGCTTAGGACAGTTACACTACGAGCAGTACTTC.

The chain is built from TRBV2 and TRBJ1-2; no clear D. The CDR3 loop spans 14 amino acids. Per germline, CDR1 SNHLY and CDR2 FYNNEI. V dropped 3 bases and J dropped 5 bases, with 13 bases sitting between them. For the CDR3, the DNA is TGTGCCAGCAGTGATGAGGTTCAAGCTTATGGCTACACCTTC. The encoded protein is CASSDEVQAYGYTF.

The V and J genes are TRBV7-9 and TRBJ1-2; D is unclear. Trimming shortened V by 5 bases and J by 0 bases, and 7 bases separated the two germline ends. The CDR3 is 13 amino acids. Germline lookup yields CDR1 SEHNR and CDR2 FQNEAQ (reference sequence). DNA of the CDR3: TGTGCCAGCAGCCAAGACTCTAACTATGGCTACACCTTC. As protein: CASSQDSNYGYTF.